The 24 T cell receptor beta chains reported below all come from one sample, sequenced in a study of T-cell memory formation after mild COVID-19. Each CDR3 protein is one row after TCRdb ran MiXCR on the 5' RACE reads. The table lists tens of thousands of distinct CDR3 sequences, roughly an eighth of them singletons. The sequenced sample was PBMCs or a T cell subset sorted from them (not recorded which). The receptors come from an adult woman who had mild COVID-19 (a few samples of this study predate the infection). Cell type and time point are not known.

This chain joins TRBV29-1 and TRBJ2-5; D is unclear. Trimming cost V 3 bases and J 4 bases, with 9 bases left between them. The CDR3 extends over 12 amino acids. Looked up from germline, CDR1 is SQVTM and CDR2 is ANQGSEA. The CDR3 spells CSVDVTGETQYF. CDR3 in DNA: TGCAGCGTTGACGTAACCGGAGAGACCCAGTACTTC. Using reference TRBV29-1 and TRBJ2-5 for the parts outside the CDR3, the full variable domain is SAVISQKPSRDICQRGTSLTIQCQVDSQVTMMFWYRQQPGQSLTLIATANQGSEATYESGFVIDKFPISRPNLTFSTLTVSNMSPEDSSIYLCSVDVTGETQYFGPGTRLLVL.

This clonotype was seen only a few times. The chain joins TRBV12-3 or TRBV12-4 to TRBJ1-2, with D possibly TRBD1 on 6 matching bases. The CDR3 is 16 amino acids. The V end was cut by 6 bases, the J end by 6 bases, with 23 bases between. In DNA form, the CDR3 reads TGTGCCAGCAGCCAAATCTACGGGGGCATTAGCGATGGCTACACCTTC. Protein sequence: CASSQIYGGISDGYTF.

This clonotype came up a few times. The rearrangement uses TRBV9 and TRBJ2-3; TRBD2 matches at 8 bases. CDR1 and CDR2 from the germline V gene are SGDLS and YYNGEE. The CDR3 is made up of 16 amino acids. The trim removed 0 bases at V and 6 bases at J, leaving 9 bases unmatched. CDR3 in DNA: TGTGCCAGCAGCGTAGAAGTAGCGGGGTTAGGGGATACGCAGTATTTT. Its protein is CASSVEVAGLGDTQYF.

This clonotype was picked up a small number of times. The chain links TRBV4-3 to TRBJ2-1, with 12 bases lining up with TRBD2. The CDR3 is made up of 20 amino acids. Germline-derived CDR1 and CDR2 are LGHNA and YSLEER. Trimming at V came to 0 bases and at J to 9 bases, leaving 18 bases not matched to a gene. CDR3 nucleotide sequence: TGCGCCAGCAGCCAAGACCGACTAGCGGGAGTAATGCTACGGGTTGGTGAGCAGTTCTTC. Amino acid sequence: CASSQDRLAGVMLRVGEQFF.

This clonotype was seen a few times. CDR3: CASSLTDRGRRGYTF. For the CDR3, the DNA is TGTGCCAGCAGCCTGACGGACAGGGGGAGACGTGGCTACACCTTC. This sequence joins TRBV7-8 and TRBJ1-2; 10 bases map to TRBD1. In germline, CDR1 is SGHVS, CDR2 FQNEAQ. The junction had 10 bases not matched to a gene; V was cut back by 5 bases and J by 7 bases. The CDR3 length is 15 residues.

The chain uses TRBV12-3 or TRBV12-4 and TRBJ2-7; D might be TRBD1 (7 bases). The CDR3 extends over 14 amino acids. V lost 7 bases to trimming and J lost 6 bases, with 19 bases between them. CDR3 sequence reads: CASNPPGGGGEQYF. CDR3 sequence (DNA): TGTGCCAGCAACCCCCCAGGGGGAGGCGGCGAGCAGTACTTC.

This chain connects TRBV19 to TRBJ2-1, with unresolved D. There are 15 residues in the CDR3. V lost 2 bases, J lost 0 bases, and 8 bases lay in between. The germline V gene encodes CDR1 LNHDA and CDR2 SQIVND (reference sequence). The CDR3 nucleotides read TGTGCCAGTAGTATACGGCCGAGCTCCTACAATGAGCAGTTCTTC. This sequence encodes CASSIRPSSYNEQFF.

This clonotype was found many times. The chain uses TRBV5-1 and TRBJ2-7; TRBD1 or TRBD2 may be the D gene (5 bases each). CDR1 and CDR2 from the germline V gene are SGHRS and YFSETQ. Trimming shortened V by 4 bases and J by 2 bases, and 10 bases separated the two germline ends. This CDR3 is 13 amino acids long. The CDR3 nucleotides read TGCGCCAGCAGCGGGGACCGAGCCTACGAGCAGTACTTC. Protein: CASSGDRAYEQYF.

This clonotype was picked up a small number of times. The chain couples TRBV19 to TRBJ1-1; no definite D call. Germline-derived CDR1 and CDR2 are LNHDA and SQIVND (reference sequence). This CDR3 spans 13 amino acids. V shed 3 bases and J shed 3 bases, with 8 bases lying between them. CDR3 amino acids: CASSMGWDTEAFF. The CDR3 bases are TGTGCCAGTAGTATGGGATGGGACACTGAAGCTTTCTTT.

This chain joins TRBV5-1 and TRBJ2-1; D is possibly TRBD2 (5 bases). This CDR3 spans 13 amino acids. CDR1 SGHRS and CDR2 YFSETQ come from the germline V gene. Trimming shortened V by 0 bases and J by 6 bases, and 7 bases separated the two germline ends. CDR3 nucleotides: TGCGCCAGCAGCTTGGCCGAGGGCAATGAGCAGTTCTTC. This codes for CASSLAEGNEQFF.

As to this clonotype: A read error may account for a junction end that differs from germline. This chain links TRBV4-3 with TRBJ2-7; weak D call: TRBD2 (5 bases). Germline-derived CDR1 and CDR2 are LGHNA and YSLEER. The length of the CDR3 is 15 residues. The CDR3 spells CASSQDRVRGQIIHF. CDR3 in DNA: TGCGCCAGCAGCCAAGATAGGGTCCGGGGTCAGATCATCCACTTC.

This clonotype was observed a few times. The chain combines TRBV6-2 or TRBV6-3 with TRBJ2-3; 8 bases line up with TRBD2. In germline, CDR1 is MNHEY, CDR2 SVGEGT. With 5 bases clipped from V and 6 bases from J, the junction kept 10 bases outside the gene matches. The CDR3 has 15 amino acids. The CDR3 DNA follows: TGTGCCAGCAGTAACGACGGACTAGCCAGGGATACGCAGTATTTT. It is translated as CASSNDGLARDTQYF.

The chain is built from TRBV29-1 and TRBJ1-2, with D perhaps matching TRBD1 (5 bases). CDR3 length: 14 amino acids. V lost 2 bases to trimming and J lost 3 bases, with 13 bases between them. Germline assignment: CDR1 SQVTM and CDR2 ANQGSEA. The CDR3 DNA is TGCAGCGTTGAACAAGCAGGACATGACTATGGCTACACCTTC. This translates into CSVEQAGHDYGYTF.

In its sample, this clonotype was seen a few times. V gene TRBV7-8 combines with J gene TRBJ2-7, with TRBD2 as a possible D gene (5 bases). The V gene lost 5 bases and the J gene lost 0 bases, with 14 bases spanning the gap. The CDR3 covers 15 residues. The germline CDR1 and CDR2 sequences are SGHVS and FQNEAQ. DNA of the CDR3: TGTGCCAGCAGCCGTTCCTTTGGGAGCTCCTACGAGCAGTACTTC. Amino acids: CASSRSFGSSYEQYF. Supplemented by reference TRBV7-8 and TRBJ2-7, the full variable domain reads GAGVSQSPRYKVAKRGQDVALRCDPISGHVSLFWYQQALGQGPEFLTYFQNEAQLDKSGLPSDRFFAERPEGSVSTLKIQRTQQEDSAVYLCASSRSFGSSYEQYFGPGTRLTVT.

Ten or more counts support this clonotype. V usage is TRBV20-1 and J usage is TRBJ1-1; tentatively, D is TRBD1 (6 bases). With 0 bases removed from V and 0 bases from J, the gap between germline ends came to 11 bases. Germline CDR1 DFQATT, CDR2 SNEGSKA (reference sequence). The CDR3 sequence is 15 residues long. The CDR3 spells CSAREDRTVNTEAFF. CDR3 DNA: TGCAGTGCTAGAGAAGATAGGACAGTGAACACTGAAGCTTTCTTT.

This clonotype came up many times. V gene TRBV2 combines with J gene TRBJ2-7; 10 nucleotides align to TRBD2. The ends lost 9 bases at V and 3 bases at J; junction bases unmatched: 5. Germline V CDR1 and CDR2: SNHLY, FYNNEI. This CDR3 spans 13 amino acids. The CDR3 sequence: CARGTSALYEQYF. CDR3 nucleotide sequence: TGTGCCAGGGGGACTAGCGCGCTCTACGAGCAGTACTTC.

The V and J genes are TRBV7-9 and TRBJ2-3; D may be TRBD1 or TRBD2 (7 bases each). CDR3 length: 18 amino acids. V shed 5 bases and J shed 2 bases, with 23 bases lying between them. Germline CDR1 is SEHNR and CDR2 is FQNEAQ (reference sequence). CDR3 sequence (DNA): TGTGCCAGCAGCCCGCCGGCCCGCAGGGGGGGCTACACAGATACGCAGTATTTT. It specifies CASSPPARRGGYTDTQYF.

This clonotype was found a few times. The chain uses TRBV7-8 and TRBJ2-1, with D hard to call. V lost 7 bases and J 5 bases, leaving 12 bases between the germline ends. This CDR3 is 13 amino acids long. Germline V CDR1 and CDR2: SGHVS, FQNEAQ. The CDR3 loop reads CASIGERDNEQFF. The DNA for the CDR3 is TGTGCCAGCATCGGAGAACGCGACAATGAGCAGTTCTTC.

This clonotype was picked up a small number of times. This chain joins TRBV28 and TRBJ2-1; D remains ambiguous. The CDR3 totals 11 residues. The germline gives CDR1 MDHEN, CDR2 SYDVKM. V lost 6 bases and J lost 10, with 10 bases in between. CDR3 in amino acids: CASSPLREQFF. For the CDR3, the DNA is TGTGCCAGCAGCCCCCTCAGGGAGCAGTTCTTC.

The chain joins TRBV12-3 or TRBV12-4 to TRBJ1-1; D possibly corresponds to TRBD1 (5 bases). V gave up 8 bases and J gave up 8 bases, with 15 bases separating them. The CDR3 totals 12 residues. CDR3 coding DNA: TGTGCCAGCTTTTCTTATTGGGACGAAGCTTTCTTT. Translated: CASFSYWDEAFF.

The chain joins TRBV29-1 to TRBJ2-1, with 10 bases identical to TRBD1. The CDR3 has 15 residues. CDR1 is SQVTM, CDR2 ANQGSEA, per germline. The V segment lost 3 bases and the J segment 4 bases; nucleotides outside the gene matches: 6. The CDR3 spells CSVEHVGQGYNEQFF. The CDR3 DNA is TGCAGCGTTGAGCACGTGGGACAGGGGTACAATGAGCAGTTCTTC.

This clonotype was seen repeatedly, ten times or more. V and J are TRBV7-2 and TRBJ2-1; TRBD2 matches 12 bases. This CDR3 spans 15 amino acids. Germline V gene sequence: CDR1 SGHTA, CDR2 FQGNSA. J was trimmed by 8 bases and V by 5 bases; bases with no gene match: 7. CDR3 nucleotides: TGTGCCAGCAGCCTCCTAGCGGGAGGGCCCGATGAGCAGTTCTTC. Translating gives CASSLLAGGPDEQFF.

This clonotype turned up a few times. The rearrangement links TRBV12-3 or TRBV12-4 to TRBJ2-7; maybe TRBD1 (6 bases). Trimming took off 1 base at V and 7 bases at J, with 14 bases between the two ends. The CDR3 is 14 residues long. The CDR3 DNA sequence: TGTGCCAGCAGTTTAGGCGCAGGGGCCCGGGAGCAGTACTTC. It encodes CASSLGAGAREQYF.

The rearrangement joins TRBV24-1 to TRBJ2-5; 10 nucleotides line up with TRBD1. Trimming took 5 bases from V and 2 from J; bases not matched to a gene: 4. Germline V gives CDR1 KGHDR, CDR2 SFDVKD. CDR3 length equals 15 residues. In DNA, the CDR3 is TGTGCCACCAGTGGTGGGACAGGGGTTCAAGAGACCCAGTACTTC. The encoded protein is CATSGGTGVQETQYF.